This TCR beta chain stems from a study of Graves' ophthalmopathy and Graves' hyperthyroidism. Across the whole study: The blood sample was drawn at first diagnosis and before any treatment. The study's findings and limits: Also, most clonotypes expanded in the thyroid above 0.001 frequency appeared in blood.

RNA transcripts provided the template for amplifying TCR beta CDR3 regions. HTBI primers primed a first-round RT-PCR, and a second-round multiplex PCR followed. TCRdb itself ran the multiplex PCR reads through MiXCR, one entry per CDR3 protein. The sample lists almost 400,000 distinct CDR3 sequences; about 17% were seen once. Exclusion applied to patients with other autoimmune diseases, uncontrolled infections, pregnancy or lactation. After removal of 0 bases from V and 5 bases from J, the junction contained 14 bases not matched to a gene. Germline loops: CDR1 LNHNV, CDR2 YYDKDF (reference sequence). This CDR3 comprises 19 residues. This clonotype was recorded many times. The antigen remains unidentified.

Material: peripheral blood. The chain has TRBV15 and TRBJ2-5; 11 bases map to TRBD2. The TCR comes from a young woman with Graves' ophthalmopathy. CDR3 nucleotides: TGTGCCACCAGCAGAGATTGGGCTAGCGGGGGGTTGGCCGGGGAGACCCAGTACTTC. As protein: CATSRDWASGGLAGETQYF.